This T cell receptor (beta chain) derives from a study of HIV-infected patients and healthy controls. Whole-study findings and limits: HIV-infected patients and controls differed significantly in mean usage of eight alpha and eight beta V genes. Healthy control repertoires had roughly threefold more distinct CDR3s than untreated HIV+ repertoires, and higher Shannon diversity.

Reverse transcription used 500 to 550 ng RNA and constant-region primers for alpha and beta. Using multiplexing indices, alpha and beta chain libraries were generated apart by chain-specific third strand synthesis. A single primer pair per chain amplified all rearrangements, with per-molecule barcodes. TCRdb redid the calling of the 5' RACE reads with MiXCR, one entry per CDR3 protein. The sample lists approximately 10,000 distinct CDR3 sequences, 8% seen once, with about 32% in the top ten. This clonotype appeared many times. Antigen: not known. CDR1 and CDR2 (germline): MNHNY, SVGAGI (reference sequence). Trimming stripped 7 bases from V and 8 bases from J, with 26 bases between. This CDR3 comprises 16 residues. No cell fractionation was done, so the repertoire covers all unsorted peripheral blood T cells.

The V call is TRBV6-6, the J call TRBJ1-1; D is possibly TRBD1 (6 bases). This TCR was recovered from an adult with HIV infection. The donor label of this sample is uncertain. Sequenced here: blood, sampled before antiretroviral therapy. This chain's CDR3 is CASIRRAGVGGGEAFF. DNA of the CDR3: TGTGCCAGCATCCGCCGGGCAGGGGTAGGGGGGGGCGAAGCTTTCTTT.